The T cell receptor beta chain described here comes from a study of cytotoxic CD8 clonotypes in ibrutinib-treated CLL. Study as a whole: Response samples were taken after a median of approximately 11 months on treatment, range 6 to 36. Study-wide findings and caveats: Circulating CD8+ T-cell counts were tracked by baseline clonality, which exceeded that of age-matched healthy donors. Clonotypes that were public were uncommon, and they contracted or stayed stable on treatment.

After removal of 8 bases from V and 6 bases from J, the junction contained 10 bases not matched to a gene. From germline, CDR1 is MNHNS and CDR2 SASEGT. This CDR3 is built from 15 residues. This clone was counted ten times or more. Antigen: not known. Libraries were prepared by immunoSEQ multiplex PCR; TCRdb keeps only in-frame clonotypes and omits some of them. The data contain 200,000 or so clones, roughly three quarters of them singletons. Library input was around 1.9 micrograms of DNA from cryopreserved PBMCs. This chain connects TRBV6-1 to TRBJ2-1, with 10 bases matching TRBD2. Here the sequenced sample was PBMCs, taken after 12 months of ibrutinib treatment. This clonotype was sampled from a human donor with chronic lymphocytic leukemia. The chain's CDR3 is CASGSGRTLSNEQFF. In nucleotides, the CDR3 is TGTGCCAGCGGTAGCGGGAGGACGCTTAGCAATGAGCAGTTCTTC.